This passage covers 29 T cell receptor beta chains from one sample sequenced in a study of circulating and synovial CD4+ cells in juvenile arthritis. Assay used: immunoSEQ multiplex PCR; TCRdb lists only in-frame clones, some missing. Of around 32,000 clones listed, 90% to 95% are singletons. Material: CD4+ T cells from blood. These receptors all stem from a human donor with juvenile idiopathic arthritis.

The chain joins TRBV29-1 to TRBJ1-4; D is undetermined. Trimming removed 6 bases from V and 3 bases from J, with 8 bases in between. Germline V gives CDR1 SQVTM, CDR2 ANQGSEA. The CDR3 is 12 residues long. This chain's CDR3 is CSVRVPNEKLFF. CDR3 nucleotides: TGCAGCGTCCGGGTCCCTAATGAAAAACTGTTTTTT.

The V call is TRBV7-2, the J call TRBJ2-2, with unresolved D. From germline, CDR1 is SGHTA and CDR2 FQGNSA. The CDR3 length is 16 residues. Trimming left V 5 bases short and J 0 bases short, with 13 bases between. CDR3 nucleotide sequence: TGTGCCAGCAGCGCCCCCGGGTCTCCGAACACCGGGGAGCTGTTTTTT. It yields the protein CASSAPGSPNTGELFF.

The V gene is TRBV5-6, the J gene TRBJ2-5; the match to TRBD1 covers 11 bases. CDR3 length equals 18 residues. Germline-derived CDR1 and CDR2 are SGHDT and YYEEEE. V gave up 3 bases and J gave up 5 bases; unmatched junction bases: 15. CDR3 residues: CASSWKRTGGVFLETQYF. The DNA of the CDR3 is TGTGCCAGCAGCTGGAAAAGGACAGGGGGCGTTTTTTTGGAGACCCAGTACTTC.

CDR3 residues: CASSLGTGYTEAFF. CDR3 DNA: TGTGCCAGCAGCTTAGGGACAGGGTACACTGAAGCTTTCTTT. This rearrangement joins TRBV11-2 to TRBJ1-1, with 8 bases matching TRBD1. Germline trimming cut 1 base from V and 3 bases from J; bases unmatched to any gene: 1. The CDR3 has 14 amino acids. The germline gives CDR1 SGHAT, CDR2 FQNNGV.

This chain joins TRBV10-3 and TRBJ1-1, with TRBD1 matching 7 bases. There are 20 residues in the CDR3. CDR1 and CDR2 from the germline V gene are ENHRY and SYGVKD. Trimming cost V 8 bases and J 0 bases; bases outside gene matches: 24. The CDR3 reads CAIAPLHRAGTDHMNTEAFF. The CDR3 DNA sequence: TGTGCCATCGCTCCCCTCCATCGTGCCGGGACAGACCATATGAACACTGAAGCTTTCTTT.

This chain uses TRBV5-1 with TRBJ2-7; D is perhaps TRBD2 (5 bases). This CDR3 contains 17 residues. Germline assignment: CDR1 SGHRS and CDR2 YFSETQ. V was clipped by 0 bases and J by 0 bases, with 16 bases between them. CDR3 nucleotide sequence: TGCGCCAGCAGCTTGGAAGTTGAGGGTCTGAGCTCCTACGAGCAGTACTTC. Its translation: CASSLEVEGLSSYEQYF.

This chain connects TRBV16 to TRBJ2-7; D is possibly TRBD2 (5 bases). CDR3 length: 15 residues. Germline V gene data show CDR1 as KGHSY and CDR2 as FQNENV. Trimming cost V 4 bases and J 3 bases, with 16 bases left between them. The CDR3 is CASSPPRALNYEQYF. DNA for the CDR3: TGTGCCAGCAGCCCCCCGAGGGCTCTAAACTACGAGCAGTACTTC. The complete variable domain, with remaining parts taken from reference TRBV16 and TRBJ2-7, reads GEEVAQTPKHLVRGEGQKAKLYCAPIKGHSYVFWYQQVLKNEFKFLISFQNENVFDETGMPKERFSAKCLPNSPCSLEIQATKLEDSAVYFCASSPPRALNYEQYFGPGTRLTVT.

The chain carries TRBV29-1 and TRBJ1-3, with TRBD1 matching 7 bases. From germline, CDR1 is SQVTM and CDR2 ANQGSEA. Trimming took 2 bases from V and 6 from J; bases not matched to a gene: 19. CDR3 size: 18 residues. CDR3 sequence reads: CSVEKRQGFSQSENTIYF. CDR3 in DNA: TGCAGCGTTGAAAAGAGACAGGGTTTTTCGCAGAGTGAAAACACCATATATTTT. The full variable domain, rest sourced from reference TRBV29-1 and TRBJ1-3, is SAVISQKPSRDICQRGTSLTIQCQVDSQVTMMFWYRQQPGQSLTLIATANQGSEATYESGFVIDKFPISRPNLTFSTLTVSNMSPEDSSIYLCSVEKRQGFSQSENTIYFGEGSWLTVV.

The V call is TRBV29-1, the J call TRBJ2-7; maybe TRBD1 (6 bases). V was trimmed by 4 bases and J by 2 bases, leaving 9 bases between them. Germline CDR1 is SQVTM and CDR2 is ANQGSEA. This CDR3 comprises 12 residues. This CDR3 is CSVVGHPYEQYF. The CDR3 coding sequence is TGCAGCGTTGTGGGACATCCCTACGAGCAGTACTTC.

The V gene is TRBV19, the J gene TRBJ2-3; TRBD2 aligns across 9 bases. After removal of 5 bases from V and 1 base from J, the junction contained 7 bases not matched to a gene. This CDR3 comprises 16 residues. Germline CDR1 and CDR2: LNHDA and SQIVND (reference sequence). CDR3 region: CASSQTAGGGTDTQYF. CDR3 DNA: TGTGCCAGTAGTCAAACAGCGGGAGGAGGCACAGATACGCAGTATTTT. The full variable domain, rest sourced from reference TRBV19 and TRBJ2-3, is DGGITQSPKYLFRKEGQNVTLSCEQNLNHDAMYWYRQDPGQGLRLIYYSQIVNDFQKGDIAEGYSVSREKKESFPLTVTSAQKNPTAFYLCASSQTAGGGTDTQYFGPGTRLTVL.

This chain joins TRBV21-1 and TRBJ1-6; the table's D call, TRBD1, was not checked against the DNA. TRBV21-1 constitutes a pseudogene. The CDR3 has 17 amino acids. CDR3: CASSKDVRDRGESPLHF. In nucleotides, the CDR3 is TGTGCCAGCAGCAAAGATGTTAGGGACAGGGGAGAATCACCCCTCCACTTT.

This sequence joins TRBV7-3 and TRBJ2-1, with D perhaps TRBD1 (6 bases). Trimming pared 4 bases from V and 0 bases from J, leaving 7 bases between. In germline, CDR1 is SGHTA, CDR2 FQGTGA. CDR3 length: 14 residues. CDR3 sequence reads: CASSWTDSYNEQFF. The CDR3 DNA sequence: TGTGCCAGCAGCTGGACAGACTCCTACAATGAGCAGTTCTTC.

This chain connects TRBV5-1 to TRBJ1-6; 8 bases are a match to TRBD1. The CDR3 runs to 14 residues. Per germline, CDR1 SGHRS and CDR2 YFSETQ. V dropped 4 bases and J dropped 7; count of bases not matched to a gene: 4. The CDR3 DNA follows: TGCGCCAGCAGCGAGGGACAGGAAAATTCACCCCTCCACTTT. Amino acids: CASSEGQENSPLHF.

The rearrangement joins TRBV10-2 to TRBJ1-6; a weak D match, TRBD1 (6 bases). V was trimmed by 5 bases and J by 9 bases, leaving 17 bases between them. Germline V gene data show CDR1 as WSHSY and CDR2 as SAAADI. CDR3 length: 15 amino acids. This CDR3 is CASSQRQERISPLHF. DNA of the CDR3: TGCGCCAGCAGTCAACGACAGGAAAGAATTTCACCCCTCCACTTT.

The CDR3 spells CASSFMPSDGGEAFF. The DNA for the CDR3 is TGTGCCAGCAGCTTTATGCCCAGTGACGGGGGTGAAGCTTTCTTT. This chain uses TRBV11-2 with TRBJ1-1; maybe TRBD1 (5 bases). V lost 3 bases and J lost 7, with 18 bases in between. Germline V gene sequence: CDR1 SGHAT, CDR2 FQNNGV. CDR3 length equals 15 residues.

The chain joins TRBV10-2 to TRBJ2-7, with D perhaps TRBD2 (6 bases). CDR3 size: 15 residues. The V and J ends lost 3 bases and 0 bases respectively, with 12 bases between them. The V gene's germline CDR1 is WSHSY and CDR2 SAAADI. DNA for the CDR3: TGCGCCAGCAGTGACCACAACGGGGGCTCCTACGAGCAGTACTTC. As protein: CASSDHNGGSYEQYF.

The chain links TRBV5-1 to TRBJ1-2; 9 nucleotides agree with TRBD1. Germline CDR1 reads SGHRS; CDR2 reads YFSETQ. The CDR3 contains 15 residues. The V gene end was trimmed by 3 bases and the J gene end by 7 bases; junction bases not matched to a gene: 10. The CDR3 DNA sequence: TGCGCCAGCAGCTCGCCGGGACAGGGCCCGGGTGGCTACACCTTC. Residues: CASSSPGQGPGGYTF.

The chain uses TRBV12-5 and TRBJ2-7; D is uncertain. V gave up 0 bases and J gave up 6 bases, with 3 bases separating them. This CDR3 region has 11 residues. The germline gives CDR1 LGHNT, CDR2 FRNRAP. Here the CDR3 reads CASGLVAEQYF. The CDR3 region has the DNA TGTGCTAGTGGTTTGGTAGCCGAGCAGTACTTC.

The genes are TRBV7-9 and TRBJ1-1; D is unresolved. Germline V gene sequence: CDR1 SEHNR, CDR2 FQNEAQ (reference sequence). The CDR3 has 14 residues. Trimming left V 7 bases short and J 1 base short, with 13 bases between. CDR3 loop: CASTPRERNTEAFF. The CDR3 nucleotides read TGTGCCAGCACCCCCCGGGAGAGGAACACTGAAGCTTTCTTT.

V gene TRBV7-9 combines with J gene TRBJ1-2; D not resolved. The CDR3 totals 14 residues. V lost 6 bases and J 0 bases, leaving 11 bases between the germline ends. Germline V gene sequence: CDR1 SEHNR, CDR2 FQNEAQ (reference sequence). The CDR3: CASSLRETNYGYTF. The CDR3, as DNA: TGTGCCAGCAGTCTACGGGAAACTAACTATGGCTACACCTTC.

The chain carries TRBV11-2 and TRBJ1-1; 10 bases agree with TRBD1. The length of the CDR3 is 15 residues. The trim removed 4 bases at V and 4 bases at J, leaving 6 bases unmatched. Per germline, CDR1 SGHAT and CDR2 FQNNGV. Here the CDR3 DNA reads TGTGCCAGCAGCTCGACAGGGGGCTGGGGCACTGAAGCTTTCTTT. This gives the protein CASSSTGGWGTEAFF.

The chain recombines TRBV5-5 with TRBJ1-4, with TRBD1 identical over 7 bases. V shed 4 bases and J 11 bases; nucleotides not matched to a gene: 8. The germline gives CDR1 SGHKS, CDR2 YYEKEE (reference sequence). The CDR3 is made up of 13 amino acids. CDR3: CASSRDRDSKLFF. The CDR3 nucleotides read TGTGCCAGCAGCCGGGACCGGGACAGTAAACTGTTTTTT. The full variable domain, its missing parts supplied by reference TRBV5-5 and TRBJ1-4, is DAGVTQSPTHLIKTRGQQVTLRCSPISGHKSVSWYQQVLGQGPQFIFQYYEKEERGRGNFPDRFSARQFPNYSSELNVNALLLGDSALYLCASSRDRDSKLFFGSGTQLSVL.

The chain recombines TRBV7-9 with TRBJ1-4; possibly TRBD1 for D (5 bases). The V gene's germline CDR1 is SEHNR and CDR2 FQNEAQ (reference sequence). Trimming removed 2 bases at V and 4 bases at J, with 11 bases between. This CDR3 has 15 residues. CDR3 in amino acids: CASSLQGLHNEKLFF. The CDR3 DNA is TGTGCCAGCAGCTTACAGGGATTGCATAATGAAAAACTGTTTTTT. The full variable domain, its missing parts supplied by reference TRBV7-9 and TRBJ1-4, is DTGVSQNPRHKITKRGQNVTFRCDPISEHNRLYWYRQTLGQGPEFLTYFQNEAQLEKSRLLSDRFSAERPKGSFSTLEIQRTEQGDSAMYLCASSLQGLHNEKLFFGSGTQLSVL.

CDR3 in amino acids: CASSQDRGTGDPSYNEQFF. The CDR3 DNA reads TGCGCCAGCAGCCAAGATCGAGGGACAGGGGATCCTTCTTACAATGAGCAGTTCTTC. The chain couples TRBV4-1 to TRBJ2-1, with 10 bases aligning to TRBD1. This CDR3 has 19 amino acids. The trim removed 0 bases at V and 4 bases at J, leaving 12 bases unmatched. Germline lookup yields CDR1 MGHRA and CDR2 YSYEKL.

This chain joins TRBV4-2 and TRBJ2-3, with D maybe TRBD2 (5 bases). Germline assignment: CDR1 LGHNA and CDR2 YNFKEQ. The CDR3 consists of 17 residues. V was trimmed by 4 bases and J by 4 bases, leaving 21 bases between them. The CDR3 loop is CASSLASSTSTPDTQYF. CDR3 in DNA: TGTGCCAGCAGCCTAGCGTCTAGCACGTCAACACCAGATACGCAGTATTTT.

CDR3 loop: CASSRQGSNQPQHF. The CDR3 DNA reads TGTGCCAGCTCACGTCAGGGAAGCAATCAGCCCCAGCATTTT. This chain links TRBV18 with TRBJ1-5; perhaps TRBD1 as D (5 bases). This CDR3 has 14 residues. V gave up 4 bases and J gave up 1 base, with 8 bases separating them. Per the germline V gene, CDR1 is KGHSH and CDR2 is LQKENI.

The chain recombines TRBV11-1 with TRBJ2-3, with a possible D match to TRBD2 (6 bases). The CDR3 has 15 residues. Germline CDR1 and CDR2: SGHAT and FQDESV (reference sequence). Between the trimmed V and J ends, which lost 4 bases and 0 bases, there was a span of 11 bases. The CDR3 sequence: CASSSTRSSTDTQYF. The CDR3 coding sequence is TGTGCCAGCAGCTCGACTAGGTCTAGCACAGATACGCAGTATTTT. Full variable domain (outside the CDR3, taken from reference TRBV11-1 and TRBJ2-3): EAEVAQSPRYKITEKSQAVAFWCDPISGHATLYWYRQILGQGPELLVQFQDESVVDDSQLPKDRFSAERLKGVDSTLKIQPAELGDSAMYLCASSSTRSSTDTQYFGPGTRLTVL.

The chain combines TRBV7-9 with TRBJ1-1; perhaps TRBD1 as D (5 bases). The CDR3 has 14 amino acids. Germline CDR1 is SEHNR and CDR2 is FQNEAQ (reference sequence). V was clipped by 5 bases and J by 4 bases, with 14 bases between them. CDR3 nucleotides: TGTGCCAGCAGCCGTGGAGGGGATATCACTGAAGCTTTCTTT. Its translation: CASSRGGDITEAFF.

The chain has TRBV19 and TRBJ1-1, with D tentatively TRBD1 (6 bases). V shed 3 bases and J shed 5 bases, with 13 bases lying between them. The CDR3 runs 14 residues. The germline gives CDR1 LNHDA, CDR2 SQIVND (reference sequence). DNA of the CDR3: TGTGCCAGTAGTATCCTACAGGGAGGGACTGAAGCTTTCTTT. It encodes CASSILQGGTEAFF.